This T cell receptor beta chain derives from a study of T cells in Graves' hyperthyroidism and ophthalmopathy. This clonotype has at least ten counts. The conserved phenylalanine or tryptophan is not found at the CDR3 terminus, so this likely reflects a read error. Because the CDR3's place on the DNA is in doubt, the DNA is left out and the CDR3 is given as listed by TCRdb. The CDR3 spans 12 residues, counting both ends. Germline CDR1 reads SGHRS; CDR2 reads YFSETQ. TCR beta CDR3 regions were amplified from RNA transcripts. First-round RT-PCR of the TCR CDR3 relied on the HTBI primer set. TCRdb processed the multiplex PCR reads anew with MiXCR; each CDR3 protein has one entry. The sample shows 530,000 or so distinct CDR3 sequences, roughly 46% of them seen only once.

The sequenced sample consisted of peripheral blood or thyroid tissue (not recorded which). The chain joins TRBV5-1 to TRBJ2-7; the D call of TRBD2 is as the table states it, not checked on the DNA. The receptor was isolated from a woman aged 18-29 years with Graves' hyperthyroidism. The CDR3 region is CASSPGGTSPIL.